This T cell receptor beta chain was found in a study of shared clonotypes between healthy human individuals. Regarding the study as a whole: The authors expected sequencing depth to affect clonotype sharing among donors.

Germline lookup yields CDR1 SGDLS and CDR2 YYNGEE. The CDR3 extends over 15 amino acids. Trimming took off 3 bases at V and 3 bases at J, with 16 bases between the two ends. Concerning this clone itself: What it recognizes is unknown.

TCRdb's copy holds only in-frame clones and misses some; the assay was immunoSEQ multiplex PCR. The sample has about 690,000 clones; less than 95% are singletons. The chain is built from TRBV9 and TRBJ2-7; tentatively, D is TRBD2 (6 bases). Material for sequencing was memory CD8+ T cells from PBMCs. This sample's subset: CD45RO+ cells pooled with CCR7-negative TemRA cells. The TCR was taken from a man aged 18 to 29 in good health. Some clones in this sample may be carry-over from other donors' samples. The CDR3 sequence: CASSATGRNYYEQYF. The CDR3, as DNA: TGTGCCAGCAGCGCAACCGGGAGAAACTACTACGAGCAGTACTTC. The whole variable domain, filled in from reference TRBV9 and TRBJ2-7, reads DSGVTQTPKHLITATGQRVTLRCSPRSGDLSVYWYQQSLDQGLQFLIQYYNGEERAKGNILERFSAQQFPDLHSELNLSSLELGDSALYFCASSATGRNYYEQYFGPGTRLTVT.